The 22 T cell receptor beta chains below were found in one sample sequenced in a study of cytomegalovirus exposure and HLA in healthy donors. Assay used: immunoSEQ multiplex PCR; TCRdb lists only in-frame clones, some missing. This table holds under 200,000 clones, nearly 90% found once. Material: PBMCs. The source is a man between 18 and 29 years old in good health and CMV-seropositive.

The CDR3: CASSQARTGTYNEQFF. CDR3 DNA sequence: TGTGCCAGCAGCCAAGCCCGGACAGGGACCTACAATGAGCAGTTCTTC. V and J are TRBV4-2 and TRBJ2-1; TRBD1 agrees at 8 bases. CDR3 length equals 16 residues. The germline gives CDR1 LGHNA, CDR2 YNFKEQ. After removal of 1 base from V and 2 bases from J, the junction contained 4 bases not matched to a gene.

The chain employs TRBV11-2 and TRBJ1-3, with no clear D. The V gene lost 0 bases and the J gene lost 0 bases, with 12 bases spanning the gap. CDR3 length: 17 amino acids. Germline CDR1 SGHAT, CDR2 FQNNGV. CDR3 DNA sequence: TGTGCCAGCAGCTTAGATGGGTGGGGAGCCTCTGGAAACACCATATATTTT. Residues: CASSLDGWGASGNTIYF. The variable domain in full, with the rest retrieved from reference TRBV11-2 and TRBJ1-3, is EAGVAQSPRYKIIEKRQSVAFWCNPISGHATLYWYQQILGQGPKLLIQFQNNGVVDDSQLPKDRFSAERLKGVDSTLKIQPAKLEDSAVYLCASSLDGWGASGNTIYFGEGSWLTVV.

V is TRBV19 and J is TRBJ2-5; D might be TRBD2 (7 bases). The CDR3 covers 15 residues. Germline loops: CDR1 LNHDA, CDR2 SQIVND (reference sequence). V shed 5 bases and J shed 4 bases, with 17 bases lying between them. For the CDR3, the DNA is TGTGCCAGTAGTTCTAATCATAGGGGGGGAGAGACCCAGTACTTC. It yields the protein CASSSNHRGGETQYF.

J is TRBJ2-7 and V is TRBV27; TRBD2 agrees at 11 bases. Trimming took 5 bases from V and 3 from J; bases not matched to a gene: 6. CDR1 and CDR2 (germline): MNHEY, SMNVEV (reference sequence). The CDR3 has 15 residues. CDR3 nucleotide sequence: TGTGCCAGCAGTCCCACTAGCGGGAGCTTCTACGAGCAGTACTTC. Amino acid sequence: CASSPTSGSFYEQYF.

The chain couples TRBV30 to TRBJ2-7; tentative D call: TRBD2 (7 bases). Trimming removed 0 bases at V and 0 bases at J, with 9 bases between. The CDR3 is made up of 14 amino acids. Germline values: CDR1 GTSNPN, CDR2 SVGIG (reference sequence). CDR3 sequence (DNA): TGTGCCTGGAGTGTAGGGGGGGCCTCCTACGAGCAGTACTTC. Its translation: CAWSVGGASYEQYF.

CDR3 sequence reads: CASSFSGSSYEQYF. As DNA, the CDR3 is TGTGCCAGCAGCTTCAGCGGAAGCTCCTACGAGCAGTACTTC. J is TRBJ2-7 and V is TRBV5-4, with D maybe TRBD2 (5 bases). The CDR3 is 14 residues long. V dropped 2 bases and J dropped 0 bases, with 9 bases sitting between them. CDR1 is SGHNT, CDR2 YYREEE, per germline (reference sequence).

The chain has TRBV11-3 and TRBJ2-5, with TRBD1 identical over 8 bases. Germline lookup yields CDR1 SGHNT and CDR2 YENEEA. The CDR3 totals 13 residues. The V and J ends lost 4 bases and 5 bases, in that order; junction bases with no gene match: 3. CDR3 DNA sequence: TGTGCCAGCAGCTCCTACAGGGGGGAGACCCAGTACTTC. This gives the protein CASSSYRGETQYF.

V gene TRBV6-1 combines with J gene TRBJ2-1; 14 bases line up with TRBD2. Germline CDR1 MNHNS, CDR2 SASEGT. The CDR3 is made up of 15 amino acids. Germline trimming cut 6 bases from V and 7 bases from J; bases unmatched to any gene: 5. This CDR3 reads CASRLGLAGVNEQFF. In nucleotides, the CDR3 is TGTGCCAGCAGATTGGGACTAGCGGGAGTTAATGAGCAGTTCTTC.

The chain joins TRBV6-6 to TRBJ1-2; 10 bases align to TRBD1. The V gene end was trimmed by 7 bases and the J gene end by 4 bases; junction bases not matched to a gene: 9. Germline CDR1 reads MNHNY; CDR2 reads SVGAGI (reference sequence). This CDR3 spans 15 amino acids. CDR3 residues: CASTHSDRGSYGYTF. CDR3 coding DNA: TGTGCCAGCACCCACTCGGACAGGGGGAGCTATGGCTACACCTTC.

CDR3 sequence: CASSLVAALNTEAFF. In DNA form, the CDR3 reads TGTGCCAGCAGCTTAGTAGCAGCTTTGAACACTGAAGCTTTCTTT. V usage is TRBV7-2 and J usage is TRBJ1-1, with no clear D. Per the germline V gene, CDR1 is SGHTA and CDR2 is FQGNSA. This CDR3 has 15 amino acids. Trimming pared 1 base from V and 0 bases from J, leaving 9 bases between. Full variable domain (missing parts from reference TRBV7-2 and TRBJ1-1): GAGVSQSPSNKVTEKGKDVELRCDPISGHTALYWYRQSLGQGLEFLIYFQGNSAPDKSGLPSDRFSAERTGGSVSTLTIQRTQQEDSAVYLCASSLVAALNTEAFFGQGTRLTVV.

The V call is TRBV30, the J call TRBJ1-1; D unresolved. The V gene lost 3 bases and the J gene lost 2 bases, with 4 bases spanning the gap. The germline gives CDR1 GTSNPN, CDR2 SVGIG (reference sequence). This CDR3 comprises 11 residues. The DNA for the CDR3 is TGTGCCTGGAGACACAACACTGAAGCTTTCTTT. Its translation is CAWRHNTEAFF.

A single count supports this clone. One end of the junction fails to match germline, which may point to a read error. The chain uses TRBV7-9 and TRBJ2-3, with D possibly being TRBD1 (6 bases). The germline CDR1 and CDR2 sequences are SEHNR and FQNEAQ (reference sequence). CDR3 length: 12 amino acids. Here the CDR3 DNA reads TGTGCCAGCCAGGGGATCACACATACGCAGTATTTT. Its protein product is CASQGITHTQYF.

This sequence joins TRBV5-4 and TRBJ1-2, with D possibly TRBD1 on 5 matching bases. Trimming cost V 3 bases and J 5 bases, with 17 bases left between them. The CDR3 is made up of 15 amino acids. Germline loops: CDR1 SGHNT, CDR2 YYREEE (reference sequence). The CDR3 region is CASSSGPTDSYGYTF. The CDR3 nucleotides are TGTGCCAGCAGCTCGGGTCCGACAGACTCTTATGGCTACACCTTC.

This chain links TRBV5-1 with TRBJ2-2; D not resolved. The CDR3 runs to 13 residues. V lost 6 bases and J 7 bases, leaving 13 bases between the germline ends. In germline, CDR1 is SGHRS, CDR2 YFSETQ. Here the CDR3 DNA reads TGCGCCAGCATGGAGACCAACCGCGGGGAGCTGTTTTTT. This sequence encodes CASMETNRGELFF.

DNA for the CDR3: TGTGCCAGCAGCTTAGACGGGCGGGAGAGAAATGAGCAGTTCTTC. This codes for CASSLDGRERNEQFF. V is TRBV11-3 and J is TRBJ2-1, with 7 bases aligning to TRBD2. V lost 0 bases, J lost 7 bases, and 6 bases stayed unmatched. The CDR3 has 15 residues. CDR1 is SGHNT, CDR2 YENEEA, per germline.

The chain uses TRBV28 and TRBJ2-3; D gene uncertain. The germline V and J ends were trimmed by 5 bases and 7 bases, with 13 bases remaining between them. Germline V gene lookup returns CDR1 MDHEN and CDR2 SYDVKM. This CDR3 is built from 13 residues. CDR3 sequence reads: CASSPRSSNTQYF. The CDR3 DNA follows: TGTGCCAGCAGTCCCAGGTCCTCAAATACGCAGTATTTT.

The V gene is TRBV7-9, the J gene TRBJ2-7, with 7 bases that match TRBD1. Germline CDR1 reads SEHNR; CDR2 reads FQNEAQ (reference sequence). V was clipped by 3 bases and J by 3 bases; unmatched bases: 5. The CDR3 runs 14 residues. CDR3 amino acids: CASSFQGQHYEQYF. The CDR3 DNA sequence: TGTGCCAGCAGCTTCCAGGGACAGCACTACGAGCAGTACTTC. The full variable domain, in which reference TRBV7-9 and TRBJ2-7 provide the parts outside the CDR3, is DTGVSQNPRHKITKRGQNVTFRCDPISEHNRLYWYRQTLGQGPEFLTYFQNEAQLEKSRLLSDRFSAERPKGSFSTLEIQRTEQGDSAMYLCASSFQGQHYEQYFGPGTRLTVT.

V usage is TRBV7-9 and J usage is TRBJ2-5; D is uncertain. The CDR3 is 11 residues long. Germline CDR1 reads SEHNR; CDR2 reads FQNEAQ (reference sequence). V was pared by 5 bases and J by 7 bases, with 8 bases between. As DNA, the CDR3 is TGTGCCAGCAGCCTGCAGGCGACCCAGTACTTC. Translating it yields CASSLQATQYF. The variable domain in full, with the rest retrieved from reference TRBV7-9 and TRBJ2-5, is DTGVSQNPRHKITKRGQNVTFRCDPISEHNRLYWYRQTLGQGPEFLTYFQNEAQLEKSRLLSDRFSAERPKGSFSTLEIQRTEQGDSAMYLCASSLQATQYFGPGTRLLVL.

V gene TRBV9 combines with J gene TRBJ2-7; the D is unclear. Germline CDR1 reads SGDLS; CDR2 reads YYNGEE. This CDR3 has 14 residues. V was pared by 0 bases and J by 3 bases, with 10 bases between. CDR3 loop: CASSVVPENYEQYF. The CDR3 coding sequence is TGTGCCAGCAGCGTAGTCCCAGAAAACTACGAGCAGTACTTC.

This clone was observed many times. The V call is TRBV30, the J call TRBJ2-2, with 7 bases lining up with TRBD1. Per germline, CDR1 GTSNPN and CDR2 SVGIG (reference sequence). J lost 3 bases, V lost 2 bases, and 6 bases had no gene match. The CDR3 has 15 residues. CDR3: CAWSRTGEDTGELFF. CDR3 DNA: TGTGCCTGGAGTCGTACAGGGGAAGACACCGGGGAGCTGTTTTTT.

The rearrangement joins TRBV5-1 to TRBJ2-5; TRBD2 might be the D (7 bases). Germline values: CDR1 SGHRS, CDR2 YFSETQ. V was trimmed by 4 bases and J by 3 bases, leaving 13 bases between them. CDR3 length: 14 amino acids. The CDR3 reads CASSRRGGEETQYF. In DNA form, the CDR3 reads TGCGCCAGCAGCCGGAGGGGGGGGGAAGAGACCCAGTACTTC.

This clone has a single count. The genes are TRBV5-1 and TRBJ2-3; weak D call: TRBD1 (6 bases). The CDR3 runs to 15 residues. Trimming took 2 bases from V and 1 from J, leaving 11 bases between them. In germline, CDR1 is SGHRS, CDR2 YFSETQ. DNA of the CDR3: TGCGCCAGCAGCTTTTCAGGGGCACGCACAGATACGCAGTATTTT. As protein: CASSFSGARTDTQYF.